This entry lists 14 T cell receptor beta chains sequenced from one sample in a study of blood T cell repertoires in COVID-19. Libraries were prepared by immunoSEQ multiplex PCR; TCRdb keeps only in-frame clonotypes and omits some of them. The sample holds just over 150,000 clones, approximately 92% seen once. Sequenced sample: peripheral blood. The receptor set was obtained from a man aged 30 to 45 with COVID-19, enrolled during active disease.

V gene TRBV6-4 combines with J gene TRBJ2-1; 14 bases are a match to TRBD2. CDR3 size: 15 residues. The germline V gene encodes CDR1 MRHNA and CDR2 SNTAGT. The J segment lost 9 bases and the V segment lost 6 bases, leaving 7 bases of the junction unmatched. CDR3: CASSSGLAGGSEQFF. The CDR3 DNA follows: TGTGCCAGCAGCAGCGGACTAGCGGGGGGTTCTGAGCAGTTCTTC.

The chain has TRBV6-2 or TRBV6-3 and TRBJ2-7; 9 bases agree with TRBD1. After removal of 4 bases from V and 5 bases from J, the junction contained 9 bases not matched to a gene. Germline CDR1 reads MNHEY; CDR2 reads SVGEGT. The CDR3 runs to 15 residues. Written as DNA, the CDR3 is TGTGCCAGCAGTTGGCCGGGACAGGGAATACACGAGCAGTACTTC. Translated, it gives CASSWPGQGIHEQYF.

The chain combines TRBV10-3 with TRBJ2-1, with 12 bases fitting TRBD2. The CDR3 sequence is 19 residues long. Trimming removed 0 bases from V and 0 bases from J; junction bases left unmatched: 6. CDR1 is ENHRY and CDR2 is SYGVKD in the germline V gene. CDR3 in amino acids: CAISESGLAGPRSYNEQFF. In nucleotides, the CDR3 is TGTGCCATCAGTGAGTCGGGACTAGCGGGTCCCCGCTCCTACAATGAGCAGTTCTTC.

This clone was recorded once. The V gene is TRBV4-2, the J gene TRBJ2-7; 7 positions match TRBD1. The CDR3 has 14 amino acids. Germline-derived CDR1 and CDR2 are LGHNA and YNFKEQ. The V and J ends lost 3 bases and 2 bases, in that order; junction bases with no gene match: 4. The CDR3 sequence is CASSQTGTTYEQYF. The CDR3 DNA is TGTGCCAGCAGCCAGACAGGGACCACCTACGAGCAGTACTTC.

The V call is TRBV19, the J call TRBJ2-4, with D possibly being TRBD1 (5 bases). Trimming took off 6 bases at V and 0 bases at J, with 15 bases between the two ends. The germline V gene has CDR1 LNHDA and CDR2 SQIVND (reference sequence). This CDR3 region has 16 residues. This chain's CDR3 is CASSPRQTLAKNIQYF. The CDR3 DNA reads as TGTGCCAGTAGCCCGAGACAGACACTAGCCAAAAACATTCAGTACTTC.

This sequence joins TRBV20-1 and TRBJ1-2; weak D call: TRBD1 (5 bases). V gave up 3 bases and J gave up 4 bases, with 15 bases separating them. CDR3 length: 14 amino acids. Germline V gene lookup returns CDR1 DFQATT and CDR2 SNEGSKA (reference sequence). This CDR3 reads CSASNRQTVYGYTF. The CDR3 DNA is TGCAGTGCTAGTAATCGGCAGACAGTCTATGGCTACACCTTC.

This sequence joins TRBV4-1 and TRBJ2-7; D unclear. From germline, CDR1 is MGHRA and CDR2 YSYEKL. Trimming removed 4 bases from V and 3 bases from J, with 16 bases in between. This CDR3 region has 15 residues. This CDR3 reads CASSPRRELDYEQYF. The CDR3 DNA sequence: TGCGCCAGCAGCCCCCGTAGAGAACTTGACTACGAGCAGTACTTC.

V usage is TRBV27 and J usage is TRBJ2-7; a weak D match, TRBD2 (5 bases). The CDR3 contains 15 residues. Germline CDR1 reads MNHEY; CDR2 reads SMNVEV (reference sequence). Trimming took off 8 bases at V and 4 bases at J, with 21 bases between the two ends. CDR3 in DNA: TGTGCCAGCCGGGGAAGGGCCTTCCCCTCTTACGAGCAGTACTTC. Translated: CASRGRAFPSYEQYF.

CDR3 protein: CASSLGGPTTNEKLFF. DNA for the CDR3: TGTGCCAGCAGCTTGGGGGGGCCTACAACTAATGAAAAACTGTTTTTT. J is TRBJ1-4 and V is TRBV5-4; weak D call: TRBD1 (6 bases). Germline V gives CDR1 SGHNT, CDR2 YYREEE (reference sequence). This CDR3 is 16 amino acids long. The V and J ends lost 0 bases and 0 bases respectively, with 9 bases between them.

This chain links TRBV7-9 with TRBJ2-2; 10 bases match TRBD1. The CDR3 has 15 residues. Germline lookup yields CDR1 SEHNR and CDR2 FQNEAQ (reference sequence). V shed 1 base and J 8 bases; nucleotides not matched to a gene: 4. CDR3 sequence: CASSLGQGASGELFF. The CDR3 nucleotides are TGTGCCAGCAGCTTAGGACAGGGGGCGTCGGGGGAGCTGTTTTTT.

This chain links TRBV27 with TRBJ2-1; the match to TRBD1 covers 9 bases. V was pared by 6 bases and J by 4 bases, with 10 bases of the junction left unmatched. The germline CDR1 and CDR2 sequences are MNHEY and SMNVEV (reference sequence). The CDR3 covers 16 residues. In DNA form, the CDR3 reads TGTGCCAGCAGCAGGTTGCTGGGACAGGGTTACAATGAGCAGTTCTTC. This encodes CASSRLLGQGYNEQFF.

CDR3 DNA: TGTGCCAGCAGCCTTGGACAGGGCTATGGCTACACCTTC. This encodes CASSLGQGYGYTF. The V and J genes are TRBV27 and TRBJ1-2, with 8 bases aligning to TRBD1. V lost 6 bases and J lost 4; bases outside the gene matches: 4. This CDR3 has 13 amino acids. CDR1 is MNHEY and CDR2 is SMNVEV in the germline V gene (reference sequence).

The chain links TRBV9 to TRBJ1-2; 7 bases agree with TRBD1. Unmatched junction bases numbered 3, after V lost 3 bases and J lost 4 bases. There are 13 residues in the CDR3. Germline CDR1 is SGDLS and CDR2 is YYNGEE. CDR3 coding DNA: TGTGCCAGCAGCGAACAGGGGACCTATGGCTACACCTTC. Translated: CASSEQGTYGYTF.

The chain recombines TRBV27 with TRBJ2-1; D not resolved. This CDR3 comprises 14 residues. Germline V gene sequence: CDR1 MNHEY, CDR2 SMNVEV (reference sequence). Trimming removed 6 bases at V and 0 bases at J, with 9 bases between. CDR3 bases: TGTGCCAGCAGCTCCACGGTCTCCTACAATGAGCAGTTCTTC. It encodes CASSSTVSYNEQFF.